The clone carrying this TCR beta chain was seen just once. This CDR3 has 17 residues. The ends were cut back, 0 bases at V and 3 bases at J, with 14 bases in the middle. CDR1 is SGHTA, CDR2 FQGNSA, per germline. This specimen belongs to a study of blood T cell repertoires in COVID-19. Profiling relied on immunoSEQ multiplex PCR, and the TCRdb table lists in-frame clones only, not all of them. The table shows around 100,000 clones, with 91% occurring only once. The receptor comes from a man between 18 and 29 years old with acute or convalescent COVID-19. This chain uses TRBV7-2 with TRBJ1-4; D possibly corresponds to TRBD1 (6 bases). Sequencing used peripheral blood. The CDR3 DNA reads TGTGCCAGCAGCTTAGCACTCCGGGACATCCCTAATGAAAAACTGTTTTTT. Translated, it gives CASSLALRDIPNEKLFF.